Shown below are 28 T cell receptor beta chains from a single sample sequenced in a study of OX40 agonist ivuxolimab in advanced cancers. Sequencing was performed with immunoSEQ multiplex PCR; in TCRdb, only in-frame clones are kept and a portion is missing. The sample includes approximately 76,000 clones, more than 75% of them seen just once. The specimen comprised CD4+ or CD8+ T cells sorted from blood, sampled in a trial of the OX40 agonist ivuxolimab. Receptor source: an adult with an advanced solid tumor such as melanoma, head and neck, liver or kidney cancer.

The V gene is TRBV7-2, the J gene TRBJ2-7; 7 nucleotides line up with TRBD2. V lost 3 bases, J lost 2 bases, and 7 bases stayed unmatched. Germline V lookup: CDR1 SGHTA, CDR2 FQGNSA. The CDR3 covers 15 residues. For the CDR3, the DNA is TGTGCCAGCAGCTTGGGACTACAAAACACCTACGAGCAGTACTTC. Translating gives CASSLGLQNTYEQYF.

Note on this clone: Other DNA sequences in this specimen translate into the identical CDR3. The chain is built from TRBV2 and TRBJ2-7; 10 bases line up with TRBD1. Germline V gives CDR1 SNHLY, CDR2 FYNNEI. The CDR3 is 13 amino acids. V was clipped by 6 bases and J by 4 bases; unmatched bases: 3. CDR3 DNA: TGTGCCAGCAGCCGACAGGGGGCGTACGAGCAGTACTTC. It codes for CASSRQGAYEQYF.

The rearrangement joins TRBV18 to TRBJ2-5; weak D call: TRBD1 (5 bases). V lost 3 bases, J lost 1 base, and 12 bases lay in between. CDR1 and CDR2 from the germline V gene are KGHSH and LQKENI. The length of the CDR3 is 15 residues. CDR3: CASSPGPVVQETQYF. CDR3 DNA: TGTGCCAGCTCACCGGGGCCCGTGGTCCAAGAGACCCAGTACTTC.

V usage is TRBV11-3 and J usage is TRBJ2-5; D is unresolved. The germline V gene has CDR1 SGHNT and CDR2 YENEEA. V shed 7 bases and J shed 4 bases, with 19 bases lying between them. The CDR3 sequence is 15 residues long. CDR3 sequence (DNA): TGTGCCAGCACCCAAGGGCGCGGTCCAAGAGAGACCCAGTACTTC. As protein: CASTQGRGPRETQYF.

The V and J genes are TRBV9 and TRBJ2-7; D possibly corresponds to TRBD2 (5 bases). Germline lookup yields CDR1 SGDLS and CDR2 YYNGEE. Deletions cut 0 bases from V and 2 bases from J, with 12 bases between. CDR3 length: 15 amino acids. In nucleotides, the CDR3 is TGTGCCAGCAGCGTAGCGCCGGGGTCGACCTACGAGCAGTACTTC. Translating it yields CASSVAPGSTYEQYF.

This clone was detected once. CDR3 sequence (DNA): TGTGCCAGCAGCTTAGATAGGGGGACTGATACGCAGTATTTT. Encoded protein: CASSLDRGTDTQYF. This chain uses TRBV7-2 with TRBJ2-3; D tentatively reads TRBD1 or TRBD2 (6 bases each). The germline V and J ends were trimmed by 1 base and 6 bases, with 11 bases remaining between them. CDR3 length: 14 residues. CDR1 is SGHTA, CDR2 FQGNSA, per germline.

This clone showed up just once. V usage is TRBV9 and J usage is TRBJ2-2; D may match TRBD1 or TRBD2 (5 bases each). Trimming removed 0 bases at V and 1 base at J, with 13 bases between. Germline CDR1 and CDR2: SGDLS and YYNGEE. This CDR3 is built from 17 residues. The CDR3 sequence: CASSVASGTLNTGELFF. The CDR3 nucleotides are TGTGCCAGCAGCGTAGCTAGTGGGACCCTGAACACCGGGGAGCTGTTTTTT.

The chain links TRBV30 to TRBJ1-2; 8 bases are shared with TRBD1. In germline, CDR1 is GTSNPN, CDR2 SVGIG (reference sequence). CDR3 length: 14 residues. J was trimmed by 8 bases and V by 1 base; bases with no gene match: 9. The CDR3 DNA sequence: TGTGCCTGGAGTGGCCCTGCAGGGGGCGGGGGCTACACCTTC. Its protein product is CAWSGPAGGGGYTF.

The J gene is TRBJ1-2, the V gene TRBV27; possible D gene TRBD1, 5 bases. Germline CDR1 MNHEY, CDR2 SMNVEV (reference sequence). V was clipped by 6 bases and J by 8 bases, with 16 bases between them. The length of the CDR3 is 13 residues. In DNA, the CDR3 is TGTGCCAGCAGGGGACTCAATCTCTTCGGCTACACCTTC. Translation: CASRGLNLFGYTF.

This chain connects TRBV18 to TRBJ2-2, with no clear D. The CDR3 has 13 residues. The V gene lost 2 bases and the J gene lost 6 bases, with 7 bases spanning the gap. From germline, CDR1 is KGHSH and CDR2 LQKENI. The CDR3, as DNA: TGTGCCAGCTCACCATCGTCGTCCGGGGAGCTGTTTTTT. This codes for CASSPSSSGELFF.

The chain employs TRBV13 and TRBJ2-5; 7 bases fit TRBD1. Losses at the gene ends were 4 bases for V and 1 base for J; bases not matched to a gene: 9. The CDR3 totals 16 residues. Germline CDR1 reads PRHDT; CDR2 reads FYEKMQ (reference sequence). CDR3 protein: CASSSLGTVFQETQYF. The CDR3 DNA reads TGTGCCAGCAGCTCCCTAGGGACAGTTTTCCAAGAGACCCAGTACTTC.

This rearrangement joins TRBV4-2 to TRBJ2-7; the match to TRBD2 covers 11 bases. The CDR3 consists of 15 residues. J lost 0 bases, V lost 4 bases, and 2 bases had no gene match. Germline V gives CDR1 LGHNA, CDR2 YNFKEQ. In nucleotides, the CDR3 is TGTGCCAGCAGCCGAGGGACTAGCGGCTCCTACGAGCAGTACTTC. It encodes CASSRGTSGSYEQYF.

This chain links TRBV20-1 with TRBJ1-1; D gene unclear. This CDR3 comprises 11 residues. V lost 6 bases, J lost 1 base, and 6 bases lay in between. Germline V gives CDR1 DFQATT, CDR2 SNEGSKA (reference sequence). CDR3 protein: CSAPRNTEAFF. The CDR3 bases are TGCAGTGCCCCCCGGAACACTGAAGCTTTCTTT.

V usage is TRBV4-3 and J usage is TRBJ2-1, with a tentative D call TRBD2 (6 bases). V lost 0 bases and J lost 6, with 21 bases in between. The CDR3 has 18 amino acids. CDR1 and CDR2 from the germline V gene are LGHNA and YSLEER. The CDR3: CASSQDSGTQTLVNEQFF. CDR3 nucleotides: TGCGCCAGCAGCCAAGATAGCGGCACTCAGACTCTGGTCAATGAGCAGTTCTTC.

This chain uses TRBV9 with TRBJ1-4; TRBD1 agrees at 9 bases. CDR3 length: 15 amino acids. V lost 4 bases, J lost 8 bases, and 9 bases stayed unmatched. Germline V gives CDR1 SGDLS, CDR2 YYNGEE. Here the CDR3 DNA reads TGTGCCAGCAGCTTTCGACAGGGGGATCGAGAAAAACTGTTTTTT. This encodes CASSFRQGDREKLFF.

This rearrangement joins TRBV6-1 to TRBJ1-1; D not resolved. CDR3 length equals 15 residues. In germline, CDR1 is MNHNS, CDR2 SASEGT. With 1 base removed from V and 5 bases from J, the gap between germline ends came to 14 bases. The CDR3 bases are TGTGCCAGCAGTGAAGGCTACCTGAGGGTAACTGAAGCTTTCTTT. Protein sequence: CASSEGYLRVTEAFF.

This clone was observed a handful of times. The V gene is TRBV19, the J gene TRBJ1-5, with 7 bases matching TRBD1. The CDR3 extends over 14 amino acids. Trimming cost V 4 bases and J 7 bases; bases outside gene matches: 7. Germline CDR1 is LNHDA and CDR2 is SQIVND (reference sequence). This CDR3 is CASSTTGDRQPQHF. DNA for the CDR3: TGTGCCAGTAGTACAACAGGGGACCGACAGCCCCAGCATTTT.

This clone was recorded only once. The chain combines TRBV4-3 with TRBJ2-7; TRBD1 matches 11 bases. The CDR3 runs 16 residues. CDR1 is LGHNA and CDR2 is YSLEER in the germline V gene. Trimming cost V 1 base and J 5 bases; bases outside gene matches: 7. CDR3 residues: CASSQGGGTGGHEQYF. The DNA for the CDR3 is TGCGCCAGCAGCCAAGGAGGGGGGACAGGGGGACACGAGCAGTACTTC.

There are a few counts of this clone. The rearrangement links TRBV27 to TRBJ1-2, with D perhaps matching TRBD1 (6 bases). The CDR3 is 14 amino acids. V was pared by 2 bases and J by 4 bases, with 11 bases between. Germline V gives CDR1 MNHEY, CDR2 SMNVEV (reference sequence). The CDR3 loop is CASSLAGGLYGYTF. In nucleotides, the CDR3 is TGTGCCAGCAGTTTAGCGGGGGGCCTCTATGGCTACACCTTC.

The V call is TRBV15, the J call TRBJ2-1, with 12 nucleotides matching TRBD2. The germline V gene has CDR1 LNHNV and CDR2 YYDKDF (reference sequence). J gave up 3 bases and V 3 bases, and 6 bases lay outside the gene matches. The CDR3 is 17 amino acids. CDR3 sequence (DNA): TGTGCCACCAGCAGTGCGACTAGCGGGAGAGGCTACAATGAGCAGTTCTTC. Translation gives CATSSATSGRGYNEQFF.

The genes are TRBV28 and TRBJ2-7, with D possibly being TRBD2 (6 bases). CDR1 is MDHEN, CDR2 SYDVKM, per germline. The CDR3 sequence is 14 residues long. V was trimmed by 6 bases and J by 7 bases, leaving 19 bases between them. The CDR3 protein is CASSYAGRPTEQYF. The CDR3 nucleotides read TGTGCCAGCAGCTACGCGGGACGGCCAACAGAGCAGTACTTC.

This chain uses TRBV7-2 with TRBJ2-3; D is unclear. This CDR3 contains 12 residues. Trimming removed 4 bases at V and 0 bases at J, with 2 bases between. Per the germline V gene, CDR1 is SGHTA and CDR2 is FQGNSA. CDR3: CASSSSTDTQYF. The CDR3 region has the DNA TGTGCCAGCAGCTCCAGCACAGATACGCAGTATTTT.

The genes are TRBV5-1 and TRBJ2-2; D gene uncertain. Trimming cost V 4 bases and J 2 bases, with 12 bases left between them. The CDR3 loop spans 15 amino acids. Germline CDR1 SGHRS, CDR2 YFSETQ. As DNA, the CDR3 is TGCGCCAGCAGCCTCGGTGAAACAAACACCGGGGAGCTGTTTTTT. It codes for CASSLGETNTGELFF.

The chain carries TRBV5-1 and TRBJ1-1; TRBD1 aligns across 8 bases. Germline CDR1 is SGHRS and CDR2 is YFSETQ. This CDR3 is 16 amino acids long. V gave up 5 bases and J gave up 4 bases; unmatched junction bases: 13. CDR3 DNA: TGCGCCAGCAGTTTGTCAATTGGACAGGGAGGCACTGAAGCTTTCTTT. This codes for CASSLSIGQGGTEAFF.

The chain links TRBV6-5 to TRBJ2-3; 8 bases line up with TRBD1. With 7 bases clipped from V and 2 bases from J, the junction kept 8 bases outside the gene matches. Germline values: CDR1 MNHEY, CDR2 SVGAGI. The CDR3 has 15 residues. CDR3 loop: CASTATGAPTDTQYF. CDR3 bases: TGTGCCAGCACCGCGACAGGGGCCCCCACAGATACGCAGTATTTT.

This chain joins TRBV20-1 and TRBJ2-1; D gene unclear. From germline, CDR1 is DFQATT and CDR2 SNEGSKA (reference sequence). This CDR3 has 11 residues. Trimming took off 1 base at V and 5 bases at J, with 3 bases between the two ends. This chain's CDR3 is CSARGHNEQFF. CDR3 DNA sequence: TGCAGTGCTAGAGGACACAATGAGCAGTTCTTC.

The chain couples TRBV20-1 to TRBJ1-1; D not certain. Trimming stripped 2 bases from V and 6 bases from J, with 7 bases between. This CDR3 comprises 11 residues. The germline CDR1 and CDR2 sequences are DFQATT and SNEGSKA (reference sequence). The CDR3 sequence is CSARKVSEAFF. As DNA, the CDR3 is TGCAGTGCTAGAAAGGTGTCTGAAGCTTTCTTT.

The chain is built from TRBV7-8 and TRBJ2-3; 7 positions agree with TRBD2. Trimming at V came to 4 bases and at J to 4 bases, leaving 8 bases not matched to a gene. The CDR3 is 15 amino acids. In germline, CDR1 is SGHVS, CDR2 FQNEAQ. The CDR3 loop reads CASSSLGGRSDTQYF. The CDR3 DNA is TGTGCCAGCAGCTCCCTCGGGGGGAGGTCAGATACGCAGTATTTT.